This TCR beta chain was found in a study of T cell repertoires in cytomegalovirus infection. For this clonotype: At one of its ends the junction is not consistent with the germline gene, which may arise from a read error.

TCRdb reprocessed the reads with MiXCR, giving one entry per CDR3 protein. Among roughly 100,000 distinct CDR3 sequences, 15% to 20% were seen once, and the ten largest hold approximately 7.6%. Germline-derived CDR1 and CDR2 are LNHDA and SQIVND (reference sequence). The CDR3 spans 12 residues. V gene TRBV19 combines with J gene TRBJ1-5; D uncertain. Sequencing was done on a sample of PBMCs. The receptor's source is a human donor in good health (CMV status not recorded). Some clones in this sample may be carry-over from other donors' samples. CDR3 bases: TGTGCCAGTAATAATACCCCCCTGCCCCATCATTTT. Its translation is CASNNTPLPHHF.